Listed below are T cell receptor beta chains from one sample, sequenced in a study of T cell responses to AZD1222 COVID-19 vaccine. Profiling relied on immunoSEQ multiplex PCR, and the TCRdb table lists in-frame clones only, not all of them. This sample carries 110,000 or so clones, about 82% of them seen once, and the ten largest clones take around 17%. Sequenced material: peripheral blood, taken 28 days after the second AZD1222 dose. Every receptor here comes from an adult who received the AZD1222 COVID-19 vaccine. Each CDR3 is given with its conserved first and last residue. The order of the fields is CDR3 protein, J gene, V gene.

CDR3aa: CASSPRLELYF; j_gene: TRBJ2-7; v_gene: TRBV7-9
CDR3aa: CASSLGSSASSYEQYF; j_gene: TRBJ2-7; v_gene: TRBV7-9
CDR3aa: CASIEQGAGEKLFF; j_gene: TRBJ1-4; v_gene: TRBV2
CDR3aa: CASSRGRRGVATEAFF; j_gene: TRBJ1-1; v_gene: TRBV9
CDR3aa: CASNLGVSYNEQFF; j_gene: TRBJ2-1; v_gene: TRBV5-1
CDR3aa: CASSQGNGNTIYF; j_gene: TRBJ1-3; v_gene: TRBV3-1/TRBV3-2
CDR3aa: CATTGGLAGTQYF; j_gene: TRBJ2-3; v_gene: TRBV10-3
CDR3aa: CASSPGEGWNGELFF; j_gene: TRBJ2-2; v_gene: TRBV5-4
CDR3aa: CASSTTGTGTPTEAFF; j_gene: TRBJ1-1; v_gene: TRBV28
CDR3aa: CASSSSGWALSSYEQYF; j_gene: TRBJ2-7; v_gene: TRBV19
CDR3aa: CASSSTGSTNEKLFF; j_gene: TRBJ1-4; v_gene: TRBV5-5
CDR3aa: CASSISPVNYGYTF; j_gene: TRBJ1-2; v_gene: TRBV19
CDR3aa: CASRVTSGQETQYF; j_gene: TRBJ2-5; v_gene: TRBV28
CDR3aa: CASSLREIAETDEQFF; j_gene: TRBJ2-1; v_gene: TRBV5-1
CDR3aa: CASSHRGNEQFF; j_gene: TRBJ2-1; v_gene: TRBV3-1/TRBV3-2
CDR3aa: CASSFTSGGSKNIQYF; j_gene: TRBJ2-4; v_gene: TRBV7-2
CDR3aa: CASSAPTRPHGYTF; j_gene: TRBJ1-2; v_gene: TRBV25-1
CDR3aa: CASSPREVLYGYTF; j_gene: TRBJ1-2; v_gene: TRBV6-5
CDR3aa: CAISEKNRGTSGAGNIQYF; j_gene: TRBJ2-4; v_gene: TRBV10-3
CDR3aa: CASSPAGGSGGPQETQYF; j_gene: TRBJ2-5; v_gene: TRBV5-4
CDR3aa: CASSLGGQSFYGYTF; j_gene: TRBJ1-2; v_gene: TRBV5-1
CDR3aa: CASSIGGEVTQPQHF; j_gene: TRBJ1-5; v_gene: TRBV19
CDR3aa: CASSPGSDNQPQHF; j_gene: TRBJ1-5; v_gene: TRBV7-2
CDR3aa: CASSARIPGPYGYTF; j_gene: TRBJ1-2; v_gene: TRBV5-4
CDR3aa: CASSPGQGENYGYTF; j_gene: TRBJ1-2; v_gene: TRBV18
CDR3aa: CSVAPGGNEKLFF; j_gene: TRBJ1-4; v_gene: TRBV29-1
CDR3aa: CASSPPSQETQYF; j_gene: TRBJ2-5; v_gene: TRBV18
CDR3aa: CASSAPPSINQPQHF; j_gene: TRBJ1-5; v_gene: TRBV28
CDR3aa: CASSLAFSGGTEAFF; j_gene: TRBJ1-1; v_gene: TRBV5-4
CDR3aa: CASSLGGYSGANVLTF; j_gene: TRBJ2-6; v_gene: TRBV27
CDR3aa: CSVEGDWNNEQFF; j_gene: TRBJ2-1; v_gene: TRBV29-1
CDR3aa: CASSLTDNQPQHF; j_gene: TRBJ1-5; v_gene: TRBV7-2
CDR3aa: CASSLGIGGYTF; j_gene: TRBJ1-2; v_gene: TRBV12-3/TRBV12-4
CDR3aa: CASSIGDGGYGYTF; j_gene: TRBJ1-2; v_gene: TRBV19
CDR3aa: CASNPRLAGLYEQYF; j_gene: TRBJ2-7; v_gene: TRBV28
CDR3aa: CASSTGQETQYF; j_gene: TRBJ2-5; v_gene: TRBV28
CDR3aa: CASSLRQGYAEAFF; j_gene: TRBJ1-1; v_gene: TRBV5-6
CDR3aa: CAISEGTEAEKLFF; j_gene: TRBJ1-4; v_gene: TRBV10-3
CDR3aa: CASSYAGVATGELFF; j_gene: TRBJ2-2; v_gene: TRBV6-2/TRBV6-3
CDR3aa: CASSFRWEESSNTEAFF; j_gene: TRBJ1-1; v_gene: TRBV28
CDR3aa: CASSANYGYTF; j_gene: TRBJ1-2; v_gene: TRBV2
CDR3aa: CASSPATGPYEQYF; j_gene: TRBJ2-7; v_gene: TRBV27
CDR3aa: CASSRRVTSYNEQFF; j_gene: TRBJ2-1; v_gene: TRBV14
CDR3aa: CASSTGGEQYF; j_gene: TRBJ2-7; v_gene: TRBV6-1
CDR3aa: CASSPGTGGNYGYTF; j_gene: TRBJ1-2; v_gene: TRBV18
CDR3aa: CASSSSEWGEGEPEQFF; j_gene: TRBJ2-1; v_gene: TRBV28
CDR3aa: CASSVATGGSTEAFF; j_gene: TRBJ1-1; v_gene: TRBV9
CDR3aa: CASSSRASPLHF; j_gene: TRBJ1-6; v_gene: TRBV28
CDR3aa: CASSPRGRITYNEQFF; j_gene: TRBJ2-1; v_gene: TRBV19
CDR3aa: CASSLLRQIQETQYF; j_gene: TRBJ2-5; v_gene: TRBV5-1